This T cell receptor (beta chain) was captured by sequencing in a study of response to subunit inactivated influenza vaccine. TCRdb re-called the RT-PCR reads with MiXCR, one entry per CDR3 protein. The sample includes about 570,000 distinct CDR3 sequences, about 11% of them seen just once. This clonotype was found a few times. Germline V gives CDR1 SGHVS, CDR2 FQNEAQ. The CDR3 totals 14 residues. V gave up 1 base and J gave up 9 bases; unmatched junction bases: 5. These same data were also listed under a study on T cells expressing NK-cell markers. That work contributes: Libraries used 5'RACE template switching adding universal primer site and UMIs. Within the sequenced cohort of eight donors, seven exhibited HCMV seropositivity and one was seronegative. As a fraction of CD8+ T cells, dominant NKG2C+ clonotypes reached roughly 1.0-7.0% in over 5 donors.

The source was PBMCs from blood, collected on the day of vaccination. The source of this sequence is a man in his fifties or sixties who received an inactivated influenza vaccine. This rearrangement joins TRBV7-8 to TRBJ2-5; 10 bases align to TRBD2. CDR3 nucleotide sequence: TGTGCCAGCAGCTTAGTACTAGCGGGATGGTCCCAGTACTTC. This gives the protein CASSLVLAGWSQYF. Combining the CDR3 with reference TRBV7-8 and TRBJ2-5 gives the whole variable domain GAGVSQSPRYKVAKRGQDVALRCDPISGHVSLFWYQQALGQGPEFLTYFQNEAQLDKSGLPSDRFFAERPEGSVSTLKIQRTQQEDSAVYLCASSLVLAGWSQYFGPGTRLLVL.